This T cell receptor beta chain was observed in a study of response to subunit inactivated influenza vaccine (dated by TCRdb to 2016 to 2019). General notes on the study: Deep quantitative T cell receptor repertoire profiling was used in the study to track responses to a trivalent subunit inactivated influenza vaccine. Overall study results and their limits: It was suggested by the authors that each seasonal influenza vaccination may recruit only a limited number of new T cells.

CDR1 and CDR2, looked up from the germline V gene, are SQVTM and ANQGSEA. Trimming takes 7 bases from V and 0 bases from J, and the germline ends sit 10 bases apart. From cysteine to phenylalanine, the CDR3 is 12 amino acids long. Only the CDR3 portion is preserved as DNA: 36 bases, with reading frame beginning at the first base. This clonotype has a handful of counts. Its binding antigen is unknown. Per-nucleotide qualities are absent, and no much larger clonotype sits a single base away. Library construction relied on RT-PCR. The run used an Illumina HiSeq 2500. Starting from the raw public reads, TCRdb applied fastp trimming at Q25, assembled clones with MiXCR and retained in-frame beta chains. Each entry merges the rows of one CDR3 protein and shows their most common DNA and genes. The table for this sample lists around 850,000 distinct CDR3 sequences; about a fifth of them were counted only once. Roughly a tenth of the sample goes to the ten largest clones.

The sample in question was PBMCs from blood, obtained roughly 5 days after vaccination. The V and J segments used are TRBV29-1 and TRBJ2-7, with no confident D gene call. This sequence originates from a middle-aged man who received an inactivated influenza vaccine. Donor details come from another sample of the same person, matched by shared clones. CDR3 protein: CSAGRSSYEQYF. The sequenced DNA: TGCAGCGCCGGACGTAGCTCCTACGAGCAGTACTTC.